The 5 T cell receptor beta chains reported below all come from one sample, sequenced in a study of CD8 T cells in Susac syndrome. The authors reverse transcribed roughly 0.5 to 1 ug RNA with random hexamers. TCRdb re-called the immunoSEQ multiplex PCR reads through MiXCR, storing one row per CDR3 protein. The sample shows approximately 150,000 distinct CDR3 sequences, 92% of them seen only once. The sequencing sample was made of CD4+ T cells from PBMCs. Receptors were obtained from a human donor in good health.

The genes are TRBV18 and TRBJ2-7; no firm D call. This CDR3 is built from 12 residues. The V gene's germline CDR1 is KGHSH and CDR2 LQKENI. Trimming removed 2 bases from V and 6 bases from J, with 8 bases in between. CDR3 in DNA: TGTGCCAGCTCACCAAGCCGCGGCGAGCAGTACTTC. The encoded protein is CASSPSRGEQYF.

The gene calls are TRBV4-3 and TRBJ1-3, with 9 bases fitting TRBD1. This CDR3 has 15 amino acids. Germline V gene lookup returns CDR1 LGHNA and CDR2 YSLEER. The V and J ends lost 4 bases and 2 bases, in that order; junction bases with no gene match: 3. The CDR3: CASSRDRAPGNTIYF. The DNA of the CDR3 is TGCGCCAGCAGCCGGGACAGGGCGCCTGGAAACACCATATATTTT.

The chain joins TRBV12-3 or TRBV12-4 to TRBJ2-2, with no clear D. V dropped 3 bases and J dropped 3 bases, with 5 bases sitting between them. This CDR3 is built from 13 residues. The CDR3 loop is CASSFGHTGELFF. CDR3 nucleotide sequence: TGTGCCAGCAGTTTCGGACACACCGGGGAGCTGTTTTTT.

The CDR3 nucleotides read TGTGCCAGCAGCCGCGGGACCACTCAAGAGACCCAGTACTTC. Translation: CASSRGTTQETQYF. The gene calls are TRBV11-2 and TRBJ2-5; D might be TRBD2 (6 bases). V was shortened by 5 bases and J by 2 bases, with 12 bases between the two germline ends. This CDR3 is built from 14 residues. Germline CDR1 and CDR2: SGHAT and FQNNGV.

This sequence joins TRBV24-1 and TRBJ2-5; 7 nucleotides agree with TRBD1. Germline assignment: CDR1 KGHDR and CDR2 SFDVKD. The CDR3 covers 13 residues. The trim removed 9 bases at V and 5 bases at J, leaving 8 bases unmatched. The CDR3 sequence: CATRGQAGETQYF. CDR3 in DNA: TGTGCCACCCGAGGACAGGCAGGGGAGACCCAGTACTTC.